The text below deals with one T cell receptor beta chain. Its antigen is undetermined. Just one base apart from a much larger clone, this may be a read error. This record belongs to a study of blood T cells in healthy people across ages. For the study at large: The capture of about one barcoded beta molecule per two T cells was achieved by template switching.

The V end was cut by 2 bases, the J end by 10 bases, with 15 bases between. This CDR3 region has 14 residues. The second PCR ran roughly 6 to 11 cycles with a sample-barcoded 5' primer and J-beta primers. The authors tagged each cDNA molecule using a template-switch adaptor with 12 random nucleotides. TCRdb ran MiXCR on the 5' RACE reads and lists one entry per CDR3 protein. The table includes 1.5 million or so distinct CDR3 sequences, approximately 40% detected once. Points from the study as a whole: Long-lived donors had more naive CD4+ cells and higher diversity than aged donors.

The source of this sequence is a woman under 30 in good health. This chain links TRBV12-3 or TRBV12-4 with TRBJ2-1, with D hard to call. The source material was blood. The CDR3 sequence: CASSLSPSSYEQFF. CDR3 nucleotide sequence: TGTGCCAGCAGTTTAAGCCCCAGCTCCTACGAGCAGTTCTTC.